These 29 T cell receptor beta chains originate from one sample sequenced in a study of neurological immune-mediated disorders. TCRdb itself ran the 5' RACE reads through MiXCR, one entry per CDR3 protein. The sample consists of over 45,000 distinct CDR3 sequences, around 5.3% of them appearing once. The source material was CD4+ T cells from blood. The receptors shown here come from a woman aged 18-29 years with multiple sclerosis.

This clonotype was found many times. The chain links TRBV5-1 to TRBJ1-4, with D tentatively TRBD1 (5 bases). V lost 3 bases and J 3 bases, leaving 9 bases between the germline ends. Germline assignment: CDR1 SGHRS and CDR2 YFSETQ. CDR3 length: 14 amino acids. Written as DNA, the CDR3 is TGCGCCAGCAGCTCCGACAGACCTAATGAAAAACTGTTTTTT. Its translation is CASSSDRPNEKLFF.

This clonotype occurred many times. The chain links TRBV10-2 to TRBJ1-1; D is uncertain. Trimming shortened V by 9 bases and J by 0 bases, and 11 bases separated the two germline ends. Germline V gene sequence: CDR1 WSHSY, CDR2 SAAADI. The CDR3 is made up of 13 amino acids. The CDR3: CASMDPVNTEAFF. In DNA form, the CDR3 reads TGCGCCAGTATGGATCCGGTGAACACTGAAGCTTTCTTT.

This clonotype was recorded at least ten times. The chain uses TRBV5-1 and TRBJ1-6; 8 bases match TRBD1. The germline V gene encodes CDR1 SGHRS and CDR2 YFSETQ. This CDR3 contains 16 residues. Trimming took 3 bases from V and 13 from J; bases not matched to a gene: 15. Written as DNA, the CDR3 is TGCGCCAGCAGCTCGCCTGGAGGGACAGGACCTAGGCCCCTCCACTTT. Its protein is CASSSPGGTGPRPLHF.

This clonotype was observed at least ten times. This chain uses TRBV5-1 with TRBJ2-1; D remains ambiguous. The V end was cut by 0 bases, the J end by 2 bases, with 9 bases between. Per the germline V gene, CDR1 is SGHRS and CDR2 is YFSETQ. This CDR3 spans 15 amino acids. The CDR3 is CASSLGIGPYNEQFF. CDR3 nucleotides: TGCGCCAGCAGCTTGGGAATAGGACCCTACAATGAGCAGTTCTTC.

This clonotype was counted ten times or more. This rearrangement joins TRBV11-2 to TRBJ2-1; 9 nucleotides match TRBD2. The CDR3 sequence is 15 residues long. V shed 2 bases, J shed 3 bases, and the junction held 2 bases outside the gene matches. Germline CDR1 reads SGHAT; CDR2 reads FQNNGV. CDR3: CASSLSGGIYNEQFF. The CDR3 region has the DNA TGTGCCAGCAGCTTAAGCGGGGGGATCTACAATGAGCAGTTCTTC.

This clonotype occurred many times. This chain uses TRBV6-4 with TRBJ2-1; 10 nucleotides match TRBD2. V gave up 3 bases and J gave up 7 bases; unmatched junction bases: 6. The CDR3 runs to 15 residues. The V gene's germline CDR1 is MRHNA and CDR2 SNTAGT. This CDR3 reads CASSESLAGVNEQFF. The CDR3 DNA reads as TGTGCCAGCAGTGAATCGCTAGCGGGAGTGAATGAGCAGTTCTTC.

This clonotype came up a few times. The V gene is TRBV7-8, the J gene TRBJ1-6, with 8 positions matching TRBD1. The CDR3 runs to 14 residues. The ends lost 5 bases at V and 9 bases at J; junction bases unmatched: 6. Germline lookup yields CDR1 SGHVS and CDR2 FQNEAQ. The CDR3 DNA reads as TGTGCCAGCAGCCCCGGGACAGGTTCTTCACCCCTCCACTTT. It encodes CASSPGTGSSPLHF.

A word on this clonotype: The germline gene is not matched at one end of the junction; a read error may be the cause. The rearrangement joins TRBV10-3 to TRBJ2-3; tentative D call: TRBD1 (6 bases). The CDR3 has 16 residues. The germline V gene has CDR1 ENHRY and CDR2 SYGVKD. CDR3 sequence: CANSESRRGKTDTQYF. CDR3 bases: TGTGCCAACAGTGAGTCTCGCAGGGGAAAAACAGATACGCAGTATTTT.

Many counts were recorded for this clonotype. The chain combines TRBV5-1 with TRBJ2-1; D may be TRBD1 (5 bases). From germline, CDR1 is SGHRS and CDR2 YFSETQ. V lost 2 bases and J 1 base, leaving 7 bases between the germline ends. The CDR3 is made up of 14 amino acids. CDR3 DNA sequence: TGCGCCAGCAGCTTTCAGGGTTCCTACAATGAGCAGTTCTTC. The encoded protein is CASSFQGSYNEQFF.

This clonotype has at least ten counts. The CDR3 DNA sequence: TGTGCCACCATGCGAACGGGAGCCGGAGAGACCCAGTACTTC. This sequence encodes CATMRTGAGETQYF. V is TRBV6-5 and J is TRBJ2-5; D perhaps matches TRBD2 (6 bases). CDR1 is MNHEY and CDR2 is SVGAGI in the germline V gene. This CDR3 is 14 amino acids long. The germline V and J ends were trimmed by 10 bases and 4 bases, with 19 bases remaining between them.

Sample share makes this clonotype medium-sized. This rearrangement joins TRBV5-1 to TRBJ2-2; 10 bases align to TRBD2. Per germline, CDR1 SGHRS and CDR2 YFSETQ. This CDR3 is built from 15 residues. Trimming removed 4 bases from V and 4 bases from J; junction bases left unmatched: 4. The CDR3 DNA reads TGCGCCAGCAGCCCGGGACTAGCGTCCACCGGGGAGCTGTTTTTT. The encoded protein is CASSPGLASTGELFF.

This clonotype was seen many times. The J gene is TRBJ2-1, the V gene TRBV20-1, with 12 positions matching TRBD2. Germline CDR1 and CDR2: DFQATT and SNEGSKA (reference sequence). The V and J ends lost 2 bases and 0 bases, in that order; junction bases with no gene match: 5. This CDR3 region has 17 residues. The DNA of the CDR3 is TGCAGTGCTAGATCTACTAGCGGGGGGTCCTCCTACAATGAGCAGTTCTTC. This codes for CSARSTSGGSSYNEQFF.

This clonotype has ten or more counts. The J gene is TRBJ2-5, the V gene TRBV6-5, with D possibly matching TRBD2 (5 bases). The CDR3 loop spans 12 amino acids. Germline V gene data show CDR1 as MNHEY and CDR2 as SVGAGI. V was pared by 8 bases and J by 5 bases, with 12 bases between. Written as DNA, the CDR3 is TGTGCCAGCGGCGGGCCAGTCGAGACCCAGTACTTC. Residues: CASGGPVETQYF.

There are many counts of this clonotype. The chain recombines TRBV11-2 with TRBJ1-4; 8 bases fit TRBD1. The CDR3 has 16 residues. J gave up 5 bases and V 5 bases, and 10 bases lay outside the gene matches. Germline V lookup: CDR1 SGHAT, CDR2 FQNNGV. The CDR3 DNA reads as TGTGCCAGCAGCCCCCTGGCAGGGGGCTCCAATGAAAAACTGTTTTTT. Residues: CASSPLAGGSNEKLFF.

The sample holds many counts of this clonotype. In DNA form, the CDR3 reads TGCAGTGCTAGAATCCGGGACTACGCAGATACGCAGTATTTT. Protein product: CSARIRDYADTQYF. This chain uses TRBV20-1 with TRBJ2-3, with TRBD2 matching 7 bases. Germline V gives CDR1 DFQATT, CDR2 SNEGSKA (reference sequence). The CDR3 length is 14 residues. After removal of 2 bases from V and 4 bases from J, the junction contained 6 bases not matched to a gene.

This clonotype has ten or more counts. The chain has TRBV5-5 and TRBJ1-5; 9 bases fit TRBD1. CDR1 and CDR2 (germline): SGHKS, YYEKEE (reference sequence). Trimming removed 3 bases from V and 5 bases from J; junction bases left unmatched: 12. This CDR3 contains 17 residues. The CDR3 coding sequence is TGTGCCAGCAGCTCCGCCCCCCACAGGGGGCGAGATCAGCCCCAGCATTTT. Its translation: CASSSAPHRGRDQPQHF.

Regarding this clonotype: Germline is not matched at one junction end, which may reflect a read error. The J gene is TRBJ1-5, the V gene TRBV7-7; D is unclear. The germline V gene encodes CDR1 SSHAT and CDR2 FNYEAQ (reference sequence). This CDR3 has 16 residues. This CDR3 is CASSPEGPTLNQPQHF. CDR3 coding DNA: TGTGCTAGCAGCCCAGAGGGCCCTACCCTCAATCAGCCCCAGCATTTT.

This clonotype was counted at least ten times. This chain connects TRBV20-1 to TRBJ1-1, with TRBD1 matching over 7 bases. The germline gives CDR1 DFQATT, CDR2 SNEGSKA (reference sequence). With V trimmed by 3 bases and J by 3 bases, 13 bases remained unmatched. The CDR3 is made up of 16 amino acids. The CDR3 DNA is TGCAGTGCTAGTGTTCCCAGAGGGGGCGCGGACACTGAAGCTTTCTTT. Encoded protein: CSASVPRGGADTEAFF.

This clonotype appeared many times. V usage is TRBV12-3 or TRBV12-4 and J usage is TRBJ1-4, with 8 positions matching TRBD1. This CDR3 has 17 residues. V trimming: 5 bases; J trimming: 7 bases; junction bases outside the gene matches: 15. This chain's CDR3 is CASSPGWTTGGSEKLFF. The DNA of the CDR3 is TGTGCCAGCAGTCCCGGGTGGACAACAGGGGGAAGTGAAAAACTGTTTTTT.

This clonotype was picked up many times. V gene TRBV20-1 combines with J gene TRBJ2-5; D call uncertain. V was pared by 0 bases and J by 2 bases, with 10 bases between. Germline V gene data show CDR1 as DFQATT and CDR2 as SNEGSKA (reference sequence). This CDR3 region has 14 residues. The CDR3 here is CSARDWAQQETQYF. The CDR3 region has the DNA TGCAGTGCTAGAGACTGGGCACAGCAAGAGACCCAGTACTTC.

The sample holds many counts of this clonotype. The rearrangement links TRBV20-1 to TRBJ1-4, with a tentative D call TRBD1 (5 bases). The length of the CDR3 is 13 residues. Trimming took off 6 bases at V and 0 bases at J, with 8 bases between the two ends. Germline V gene data show CDR1 as DFQATT and CDR2 as SNEGSKA (reference sequence). CDR3 region: CSANRPTNEKLFF. CDR3 DNA: TGCAGTGCAAACAGGCCAACTAATGAAAAACTGTTTTTT.

This clonotype occurred many times. V and J are TRBV29-1 and TRBJ1-1; the match to TRBD1 covers 7 bases. Trimming removed 6 bases from V and 5 bases from J; junction bases left unmatched: 3. The CDR3 spans 11 residues. CDR1 and CDR2 (germline): SQVTM, ANQGSEA. The CDR3 is CSVNRGTEAFF. The CDR3 nucleotides read TGCAGCGTGAACAGGGGTACTGAAGCTTTCTTT.

Many counts were recorded for this clonotype. The chain couples TRBV3-1 to TRBJ2-5; 10 nucleotides line up with TRBD2. This CDR3 is 16 amino acids long. Unmatched junction bases numbered 8, after V lost 1 base and J lost 6 bases. Germline lookup yields CDR1 LGHDT and CDR2 YNNKEL (reference sequence). The CDR3 is CASSQVQAGGLKTQYF. The CDR3 bases are TGTGCCAGCAGCCAAGTTCAAGCGGGGGGGCTCAAGACCCAGTACTTC.

In this sample, this clonotype turned up many times. DNA for the CDR3: TGTGCCATCAGTGAGTCGGCTCCTTGGGGCTACACCTTC. It specifies CAISESAPWGYTF. V is TRBV10-3 and J is TRBJ1-2; D is ambiguous. The CDR3 is 13 amino acids. Per the germline V gene, CDR1 is ENHRY and CDR2 is SYGVKD. Trimming stripped 0 bases from V and 8 bases from J, with 10 bases between.

The chain couples TRBV20-1 to TRBJ2-3; 13 bases align to TRBD2. Looked up from germline, CDR1 is DFQATT and CDR2 is SNEGSKA (reference sequence). This CDR3 comprises 21 residues. After removal of 1 base from V and 2 bases from J, the junction contained 18 bases not matched to a gene. This chain's CDR3 is CSARAPRLAGGPKQITDTQYF. CDR3 nucleotide sequence: TGCAGTGCTAGAGCGCCGAGACTAGCGGGGGGCCCTAAACAAATCACAGATACGCAGTATTTT.

This clonotype was found many times. V gene TRBV10-3 combines with J gene TRBJ1-2; no reliable D call. In germline, CDR1 is ENHRY, CDR2 SYGVKD. The CDR3 totals 12 residues. V was trimmed by 4 bases and J by 8 bases, leaving 11 bases between them. CDR3 in DNA: TGTGCCATCAGTGGCGGGCAGAAGGGCTACACCTTC. Its translation: CAISGGQKGYTF.

This clonotype has ten or more counts. The chain links TRBV9 to TRBJ1-5; D is unclear. Germline V gene sequence: CDR1 SGDLS, CDR2 YYNGEE. The ends were cut back, 0 bases at V and 4 bases at J, with 8 bases in the middle. The CDR3 runs 14 residues. CDR3: CASSVGQNNQPQHF. The CDR3 DNA reads as TGTGCCAGCAGCGTAGGGCAGAATAATCAGCCCCAGCATTTT.

In its sample, this clonotype was seen many times. CDR3 residues: CASSSPGNNSPLHF. CDR3 nucleotide sequence: TGTGCCAGCAGTTCTCCTGGAAATAATTCACCCCTCCACTTT. The V and J genes are TRBV28 and TRBJ1-6; no definite D call. The V end was cut by 4 bases, the J end by 5 bases, with 9 bases between. Germline CDR1 and CDR2: MDHEN and SYDVKM. CDR3 length: 14 amino acids.

The rearrangement uses TRBV7-6 and TRBJ1-4; no firm D call. Germline assignment: CDR1 SGHVS and CDR2 FNYEAQ. The CDR3 is 13 residues long. The ends were cut back, 6 bases at V and 6 bases at J, with 11 bases in the middle. The CDR3, as DNA: TGTGCCAGCAGTTCACGAGTTGATGAAAAACTGTTTTTT. As protein: CASSSRVDEKLFF.